This T cell receptor (beta chain) derives from a study of blood T cell repertoires in COVID-19. Overall study context: Nucleic acid was either cDNA or gDNA, and it came from T cells, B-cell-depleted T cells, or PBMCs.

This CDR3 region has 15 residues. The germline gives CDR1 SGHVS, CDR2 FNYEAQ. The V and J ends lost 2 bases and 5 bases, in that order; junction bases with no gene match: 6. TCRdb's table, derived via immunoSEQ multiplex PCR, lists solely in-frame clones and lacks some. Here the sample spans roughly 200,000 clones, 90% being singletons. Those enrolled, adults aged 18 to 89 years, came from roughly 23 US areas. The sequence was collected from a man between 25 and 39 years old who had recovered from COVID-19. J is TRBJ2-1 and V is TRBV7-6; 7 positions agree with TRBD2. Sequencing was performed on PBMCs or T cells enriched from blood (not recorded which). The CDR3 region has the DNA TGTGCCAGCAGCTTATCTCGAACTAGCGACAATGAGCAGTTCTTC. Translating it yields CASSLSRTSDNEQFF.